The 27 T cell receptor beta chains given below trace back to one sample, sequenced in a study of tumor-infiltrating lymphocytes in oesophageal squamous cell carcinoma. TCRdb re-called the PCR reads through MiXCR, storing one row per CDR3 protein. The table lists about 25,000 distinct CDR3 sequences, 30% to 40% of them singletons. Specimen: esophageal tumor tissue. These TCRs come from a male donor with esophageal squamous cell carcinoma.

This clonotype was picked up many times. An end of the junction differs from the germline gene, which may be a read error. This sequence joins TRBV28 and TRBJ1-1, with 10 bases that match TRBD1. CDR1 is MDHEN and CDR2 is SYDVKM in the germline V gene. This CDR3 contains 13 residues. The CDR3 nucleotides are TGTGCCAGCAGTATTGACAGGGGGCGTAATGTGGTATTT. Translated, it gives CASSIDRGRNVVF.

There are many counts of this clonotype. The rearrangement joins TRBV11-2 to TRBJ1-2, with no clear D. V was clipped by 4 bases and J by 8 bases, with 14 bases between them. The V gene's germline CDR1 is SGHAT and CDR2 FQNNGV. The CDR3 is 13 residues long. The chain's CDR3 is CASSSQKGLGYTF. CDR3 DNA: TGTGCCAGCAGCTCCCAAAAAGGGCTCGGCTACACCTTC.

This clonotype was picked up many times. The chain couples TRBV7-9 to TRBJ2-7; D not resolved. Trimming took off 3 bases at V and 5 bases at J, with 14 bases between the two ends. This CDR3 spans 14 amino acids. Germline V gives CDR1 SEHNR, CDR2 FQNEAQ (reference sequence). The CDR3 DNA sequence: TGTGCCAGCAGCTTCTCGGGTGGCCAAGACGAGCAGTACTTC. Protein: CASSFSGGQDEQYF.

The chain uses TRBV19 and TRBJ1-2; the match to TRBD1 covers 7 bases. V was pared by 2 bases and J by 1 base, with 7 bases of the junction left unmatched. The germline V gene encodes CDR1 LNHDA and CDR2 SQIVND (reference sequence). The CDR3 sequence is 16 residues long. The CDR3 DNA is TGTGCCAGTAGTATAACCTTGACAGGGATTAACTATGGCTACACCTTC. Its translation is CASSITLTGINYGYTF.

J is TRBJ1-2 and V is TRBV11-2, with 7 bases lining up with TRBD1. The junction had 14 bases not matched to a gene; V was cut back by 4 bases and J by 3 bases. Germline-derived CDR1 and CDR2 are SGHAT and FQNNGV. The CDR3 covers 17 residues. CDR3: CASSSQTGTVRDYGYTF. CDR3 DNA: TGTGCCAGCAGCTCGCAAACCGGGACAGTTAGGGACTATGGCTACACCTTC.

This clonotype was counted only a few times. The chain links TRBV7-3 to TRBJ2-2; 10 nucleotides agree with TRBD1. CDR1 SGHTA and CDR2 FQGTGA come from the germline V gene. V was pared by 6 bases and J by 4 bases, with 2 bases of the junction left unmatched. The CDR3 spans 14 residues. DNA of the CDR3: TGTGCCAGCAGAAGGACAGGGGGCACCGGGGAGCTGTTTTTT. Its translation: CASRRTGGTGELFF.

The rearrangement uses TRBV12-3 or TRBV12-4 and TRBJ1-2; no clear D. The V end lost 1 base, the J end lost 9 bases, and 12 bases lay between the germline ends. The CDR3 covers 13 residues. CDR3 in amino acids: CASSLGVQWSYTF. The CDR3, as DNA: TGTGCCAGCAGTTTAGGAGTCCAGTGGAGCTACACCTTC.

This clonotype has only a few counts. The chain joins TRBV7-9 to TRBJ2-3; 8 bases map to TRBD2. Germline CDR1 reads SEHNR; CDR2 reads FQNEAQ (reference sequence). The CDR3 totals 14 residues. V lost 5 bases, J lost 5 bases, and 6 bases stayed unmatched. CDR3 loop: CASSLGLAGDTQYF. The DNA of the CDR3 is TGTGCCAGCAGCCTTGGACTAGCAGGAGATACGCAGTATTTT.

The chain uses TRBV2 and TRBJ2-1; D ambiguous. CDR3 length: 11 residues. Trimming removed 6 bases at V and 6 bases at J, with 6 bases between. Germline assignment: CDR1 SNHLY and CDR2 FYNNEI. The CDR3 DNA reads as TGTGCCAGCAGCTATACCAATGAGCAGTTCTTC. Amino acids: CASSYTNEQFF.

The chain combines TRBV6-1 with TRBJ2-6; tentative D call: TRBD1 (6 bases). The CDR3 is 16 amino acids. Per germline, CDR1 MNHNS and CDR2 SASEGT. The V and J ends lost 8 bases and 3 bases respectively, with 17 bases between them. The DNA for the CDR3 is TGTGCCAGCCTCAGGGGTCCTGTTTTTGGGGCCAACGTCCTGACTTTC. Translating gives CASLRGPVFGANVLTF.

The rearrangement links TRBV7-4 to TRBJ2-7; D gene ambiguous. The J call may be mistaken, given a closer DNA end match to TRBJ2-5. This CDR3 contains 13 residues. Germline V gives CDR1 SGHVT, CDR2 SQSDAQ. CDR3 protein: CASSLASRATQYF. For the CDR3, the DNA is TGTGCCAGCAGCTTAGCGTCCCGAGCGACCCAGTACTTC.

Only one count was recorded for this clonotype. The chain combines TRBV7-6 with TRBJ2-2; D remains ambiguous. The CDR3 has 15 residues. Germline V CDR1 and CDR2: SGHVS, FNYEAQ. V was cut by 8 bases and J by 1 base, with 14 bases left in between. CDR3 nucleotides: TGTGCCAGCCATGAAAGTGGAGAGAACACCGGGGAGCTGTTTTTT. Translated: CASHESGENTGELFF. The complete variable domain, with remaining parts taken from reference TRBV7-6 and TRBJ2-2, reads GAGVSQSPRYKVTKRGQDVALRCDPISGHVSLYWYRQALGQGPEFLTYFNYEAQQDKSGLPNDRFSAERPEGSISTLTIQRTEQRDSAMYRCASHESGENTGELFFGEGSRLTVL.

This clonotype was counted a single time. This chain links TRBV7-2 with TRBJ2-5, with 8 bases identical to TRBD2. The J call could be wrong; TRBJ2-7 is a better fit for the DNA end. The germline V gene has CDR1 SGHTA and CDR2 FQGNSA. The length of the CDR3 is 13 residues. The CDR3 region has the DNA TGTGCCAGCAAAATAGCGGGGCCCTACGAGCAGTACTTC. It codes for CASKIAGPYEQYF.

V is TRBV7-2 and J is TRBJ1-4; possible D gene TRBD1, 6 bases. Deletions cut 5 bases from V and 0 bases from J, with 13 bases between. Germline CDR1 reads SGHTA; CDR2 reads FQGNSA. The CDR3 is 16 residues long. The CDR3: CASSQGTFATNEKLFF. CDR3 DNA: TGTGCCAGCAGCCAAGGGACATTTGCAACTAATGAAAAACTGTTTTTT.

The chain combines TRBV10-1 with TRBJ2-5; tentative D call: TRBD1 (6 bases). The V end lost 5 bases, the J end lost 1 base, and 8 bases lay between the germline ends. The germline gives CDR1 WNHNN, CDR2 SYGVQD (reference sequence). The CDR3 is 13 amino acids. The CDR3 spells CASSRQAQETQYF. CDR3 bases: TGCGCCAGCAGTAGACAGGCCCAAGAGACCCAGTACTTC.

In this sample, this clonotype turned up once. This chain uses TRBV7-9 with TRBJ1-2, with a tentative D call TRBD2 (7 bases). Matching the DNA end better, TRBJ2-7 makes the J call doubtful. CDR3 length: 16 residues. Per germline, CDR1 SEHNR and CDR2 FQNEAQ (reference sequence). The CDR3 bases are TGTGCCAGCAGCTTAGATGGGGGCGGGAGACCCTACGAGCAGTACTTC. Its protein is CASSLDGGGRPYEQYF.

This clonotype was recorded at least ten times. A much larger clone lies a single base off, so this may be a read error. This chain connects TRBV7-6 to TRBJ2-5; possibly TRBD1 for D (5 bases). V dropped 5 bases and J dropped 11 bases, with 15 bases sitting between them. The CDR3 consists of 12 residues. Germline loops: CDR1 SGHVS, CDR2 FNYEAQ. The CDR3 nucleotides read TGTGCCAGCAGCGACGGACACAATGAGCAGTACTTC. This codes for CASSDGHNEQYF.

This clonotype is a singleton in its sample. J is TRBJ2-5 and V is TRBV11-2, with 9 bases aligning to TRBD1. Losses at the gene ends were 5 bases for V and 0 bases for J; bases not matched to a gene: 4. The CDR3 consists of 15 residues. Germline CDR1 reads SGHAT; CDR2 reads FQNNGV. The CDR3 nucleotides are TGTGCCAGCAGCGTTCGACAGGGGGACCAAGAGACCCAGTACTTC. Its protein is CASSVRQGDQETQYF.

This clonotype is categorized as medium-sized. The chain joins TRBV7-2 to TRBJ2-3; 13 bases align to TRBD2. Germline V gene lookup returns CDR1 SGHTA and CDR2 FQGNSA. Trimming removed 5 bases from V and 4 bases from J; junction bases left unmatched: 3. The CDR3 has 15 amino acids. For the CDR3, the DNA is TGTGCCAGCAGCCGACTAGCGGGAGGTTCAGATACGCAGTATTTT. Translating it yields CASSRLAGGSDTQYF.

This clonotype occurred many times. This may come from a read error, since a much larger clone is one base off. The rearrangement joins TRBV6-1 to TRBJ2-5, with 14 bases identical to TRBD2. Germline-derived CDR1 and CDR2 are MNHNS and SASEGT. V shed 5 bases, J shed 11 bases, and the junction held 10 bases outside the gene matches. This CDR3 contains 15 residues. CDR3 bases: TGTGCCAGCAGTTTGGGACTAGCGGGAGTTGGTGAGCAGTACTTC. Its protein is CASSLGLAGVGEQYF.

For this clonotype: The junction differs from germline at one of its ends, possibly a read error. The gene calls are TRBV6-9 and TRBJ2-7; D remains ambiguous. CDR3 length equals 13 residues. In germline, CDR1 is MNHGY, CDR2 SVAAGI. CDR3: CASSYDTAYGYNF. The CDR3 DNA reads TGTGCCAGCAGTTATGACACTGCATATGGCTACAACTTC.

This clonotype occurred a few times. The J gene is TRBJ2-1, the V gene TRBV6-5; possible D gene TRBD2, 5 bases. This CDR3 is built from 14 residues. The V gene lost 2 bases and the J gene lost 7 bases, with 12 bases spanning the gap. Per the germline V gene, CDR1 is MNHEY and CDR2 is SVGAGI. CDR3 residues: CASSYVGGVNEQFF. For the CDR3, the DNA is TGTGCCAGCAGTTACGTTGGAGGAGTGAATGAGCAGTTCTTC.

V gene TRBV11-2 combines with J gene TRBJ2-1; TRBD1 is a possible D gene (6 bases). The DNA matches TRBJ2-5 better at its end, which makes the J call doubtful. The CDR3 sequence is 14 residues long. Looked up from germline, CDR1 is SGHAT and CDR2 is FQNNGV. This CDR3 reads CASSLNRVQETQYF. The CDR3 DNA follows: TGTGCCAGCAGCTTAAACAGGGTTCAAGAGACCCAGTACTTC.

This clonotype has a count of ten or more. A much more abundant neighbour one base away suggests this may be a read error. The chain is built from TRBV24-1 and TRBJ2-7; 8 nucleotides line up with TRBD2. CDR1 and CDR2 from the germline V gene are KGHDR and SFDVKD. This CDR3 has 16 residues. V lost 3 bases, J lost 7 bases, and 13 bases stayed unmatched. The CDR3: CATSDPKTSVVHEQYF. Here the CDR3 DNA reads TGTGCCACCAGTGATCCAAAGACTAGCGTGGTCCATGAGCAGTACTTC.

In regard to this clonotype: Possible read error: a much larger clone is one base away. The CDR3 DNA sequence: TGTGCCAGCAGTTCCAGCGGGGGGTCCTACAATGAGCAGTACTTC. Its protein is CASSSSGGSYNEQYF. The chain couples TRBV27 to TRBJ2-7, with TRBD2 matching over 9 bases. Unmatched junction bases numbered 11, after V lost 4 bases and J lost 7 bases. The germline V gene has CDR1 MNHEY and CDR2 SMNVEV (reference sequence). The CDR3 consists of 15 residues.

This clonotype was counted many times. V usage is TRBV10-2 and J usage is TRBJ1-2, with 9 bases that match TRBD1. Trimming cost V 7 bases and J 4 bases; bases outside gene matches: 10. The CDR3 sequence is 15 residues long. The germline V gene has CDR1 WSHSY and CDR2 SAAADI. Here the CDR3 DNA reads TGCGCCAGCAAAAAACAGGGGGCGCGGGGCTATGGCTACACCTTC. It encodes CASKKQGARGYGYTF.

With respect to this clonotype: The final CDR3 position lacks the conserved phenylalanine or tryptophan, pointing to a likely read error. No DNA is shown, since the ends of the CDR3 on it are uncertain; the CDR3 is the one TCRdb lists. The V and J genes are TRBV7-2 and TRBJ2-6; whether TRBD1, the table's D call, matches the DNA was not checked. Germline CDR1 reads SGHTA; CDR2 reads FQGNSA. Termini included, the CDR3 measures 16 amino acids. The CDR3 reads CASSLGPVGETQYFGP.